Following are 29 T cell receptor beta chains from one sample sequenced in a study of T-cell memory formation after mild COVID-19. MiXCR was run by TCRdb on the 5' RACE reads, yielding one entry per CDR3 protein. The sample contains roughly 380,000 distinct CDR3 sequences, 25% to 30% of which appear only once. The specimen was PBMCs or a T cell subset sorted from them (not recorded which). Source of these receptors: an adult woman who had mild COVID-19 (a few samples of this study predate the infection). Cell type and time point are not known.

This sequence joins TRBV19 and TRBJ2-2; D possibly corresponds to TRBD1 (6 bases). Germline lookup yields CDR1 LNHDA and CDR2 SQIVND (reference sequence). The CDR3 has 18 residues. Trimming shortened V by 5 bases and J by 4 bases, and 23 bases separated the two germline ends. The CDR3 region has the DNA TGTGCCAGTAGTCAAGGGGGTAGAAGTGGGAAGGGCACCGGGGAGCTGTTTTTT. Translation gives CASSQGGRSGKGTGELFF.

The chain couples TRBV15 to TRBJ2-2; 8 nucleotides match TRBD1. Germline V gene lookup returns CDR1 LNHNV and CDR2 YYDKDF (reference sequence). The CDR3 has 16 amino acids. The trim removed 4 bases at V and 0 bases at J, leaving 4 bases unmatched. The CDR3 region is CATSNSDRANTGELFF. Written as DNA, the CDR3 is TGTGCCACCAGCAATTCGGACAGGGCGAACACCGGGGAGCTGTTTTTT.

The rearrangement joins TRBV5-1 to TRBJ1-2, with 8 nucleotides matching TRBD1. Germline values: CDR1 SGHRS, CDR2 YFSETQ. V lost 4 bases, J lost 6 bases, and 8 bases stayed unmatched. This CDR3 is 14 amino acids long. The CDR3 here is CASSLAGQEDGYTF. For the CDR3, the DNA is TGCGCCAGCAGCCTCGCGGGACAGGAGGATGGCTACACCTTC.

This chain connects TRBV5-1 to TRBJ1-1, with D uncertain. The ends were cut back, 2 bases at V and 6 bases at J, with 8 bases in the middle. CDR1 is SGHRS and CDR2 is YFSETQ in the germline V gene. This CDR3 is built from 12 residues. CDR3 bases: TGCGCCAGCAGCTTTAACGGGCCTGAAGCTTTCTTT. Its protein is CASSFNGPEAFF. Drawing the rest from reference TRBV5-1 and TRBJ1-1, the complete variable domain is KAGVTQTPRYLIKTRGQQVTLSCSPISGHRSVSWYQQTPGQGLQFLFEYFSETQRNKGNFPGRFSGRQFSNSRSEMNVSTLELGDSALYLCASSFNGPEAFFGQGTRLTVV.

The chain recombines TRBV7-2 with TRBJ2-1; D not resolved. V was shortened by 5 bases and J by 4 bases, with 15 bases between the two germline ends. This CDR3 has 15 residues. Germline lookup yields CDR1 SGHTA and CDR2 FQGNSA. The CDR3 here is CASSRRTESYNEQFF. CDR3 DNA: TGTGCCAGCAGCCGGCGGACGGAGAGTTACAATGAGCAGTTCTTC.

The rearrangement uses TRBV2 and TRBJ2-1, with 10 bases lining up with TRBD2. CDR1 is SNHLY and CDR2 is FYNNEI in the germline V gene. This CDR3 has 14 residues. The V segment lost 8 bases and the J segment 7 bases; nucleotides outside the gene matches: 8. Written as DNA, the CDR3 is TGTGCCAGCTTGGGAGCGGGGGGGTTAAATGAGCAGTTCTTC. Its translation: CASLGAGGLNEQFF.

The chain joins TRBV12-3 or TRBV12-4 to TRBJ2-1, with 9 bases identical to TRBD2. V lost 4 bases and J lost 7; bases outside the gene matches: 8. This CDR3 is 15 amino acids long. The CDR3 reads CASSSPGGGGNEQFF. In DNA form, the CDR3 reads TGTGCCAGCAGTTCGCCCGGCGGGGGGGGGAATGAGCAGTTCTTC.

This clonotype was observed a handful of times. The chain combines TRBV4-3 with TRBJ2-7; 10 positions match TRBD1. CDR3 length equals 15 residues. After removal of 2 bases from V and 7 bases from J, the junction contained 8 bases not matched to a gene. CDR1 is LGHNA and CDR2 is YSLEER in the germline V gene. CDR3 loop: CASSQPGTGEGEQYF. As DNA, the CDR3 is TGCGCCAGCAGCCAACCCGGGACAGGGGAAGGGGAGCAGTACTTC.

With respect to this clonotype: With a much larger clone just one base away, this may be a read error. The rearrangement uses TRBV6-2 or TRBV6-3 and TRBJ2-7, with 9 bases matching TRBD1. J gave up 3 bases and V 6 bases, and 3 bases lay outside the gene matches. The germline gives CDR1 MNHEY, CDR2 SVGEGT. The length of the CDR3 is 13 residues. CDR3: CASRPGQGYEQYF. CDR3 DNA: TGTGCCAGCAGACCGGGACAGGGCTACGAGCAGTACTTC.

The chain carries TRBV7-2 and TRBJ2-7; 10 bases map to TRBD1. Per germline, CDR1 SGHTA and CDR2 FQGNSA. This CDR3 has 12 amino acids. V dropped 6 bases and J dropped 5; count of bases not matched to a gene: 1. DNA for the CDR3: TGTGCCAGCAGGGGGACAGGGGACGAGCAGTACTTC. Its translation: CASRGTGDEQYF.

The chain couples TRBV7-9 to TRBJ1-1; D is undetermined. This CDR3 comprises 13 residues. The V end lost 4 bases, the J end lost 4 bases, and 10 bases lay between the germline ends. Germline CDR1 and CDR2: SEHNR and FQNEAQ (reference sequence). The chain's CDR3 is CASSYETFTEAFF. CDR3 nucleotide sequence: TGTGCCAGCAGCTACGAGACATTCACTGAAGCTTTCTTT. The full variable domain, rest sourced from reference TRBV7-9 and TRBJ1-1, is DTGVSQNPRHKITKRGQNVTFRCDPISEHNRLYWYRQTLGQGPEFLTYFQNEAQLEKSRLLSDRFSAERPKGSFSTLEIQRTEQGDSAMYLCASSYETFTEAFFGQGTRLTVV.

This chain joins TRBV24-1 and TRBJ2-1; 11 nucleotides align to TRBD1. The CDR3 spans 16 residues. Germline-derived CDR1 and CDR2 are KGHDR and SFDVKD. With V trimmed by 4 bases and J by 6 bases, 7 bases remained unmatched. The CDR3 DNA reads as TGTGCCACCAGTGACTTACCGGGACAGGGGGTCAATGAGCAGTTCTTC. It codes for CATSDLPGQGVNEQFF.

This clonotype was seen many times. The J gene is TRBJ1-2, the V gene TRBV12-3 or TRBV12-4; 12 bases are a match to TRBD1. The CDR3 sequence is 15 residues long. The V segment lost 6 bases and the J segment 4 bases; nucleotides outside the gene matches: 6. CDR3 residues: CASSSGTGGFYGYTF. CDR3 DNA: TGTGCCAGCAGCTCCGGGACAGGGGGCTTCTATGGCTACACCTTC.

CDR3 region: CASSQTGVDGYTF. Here the CDR3 DNA reads TGTGCCAGCAGCCAGACAGGGGTGGATGGCTACACCTTC. V and J are TRBV12-3 or TRBV12-4 and TRBJ1-2; 8 positions match TRBD1. The CDR3 runs to 13 residues. The ends lost 6 bases at V and 6 bases at J; junction bases unmatched: 6.

Only a few counts were recorded for this clonotype. The chain carries TRBV3-1 and TRBJ2-1; D might be TRBD1 or TRBD2, each matching 6 bases. The CDR3 extends over 18 amino acids. The germline V gene has CDR1 LGHDT and CDR2 YNNKEL (reference sequence). Trimming cost V 2 bases and J 2 bases, with 19 bases left between them. The CDR3 nucleotides read TGTGCCAGCAGCCAAACTGGGGTTTGGGGGGCAACCTACAATGAGCAGTTCTTC. This encodes CASSQTGVWGATYNEQFF.

DNA of the CDR3: TGTGCCAGTACTATGGACAGTTCGTATCAGCCCCAGCATTTT. It yields the protein CASTMDSSYQPQHF. V usage is TRBV19 and J usage is TRBJ1-5; D perhaps matches TRBD1 (6 bases). Deletions cut 7 bases from V and 5 bases from J, with 15 bases between. This CDR3 is built from 14 residues. Germline V lookup: CDR1 LNHDA, CDR2 SQIVND (reference sequence).

This clonotype showed up just a few times. The chain employs TRBV4-1 and TRBJ2-7, with D tentatively TRBD1 (6 bases). The CDR3 has 12 residues. Trimming stripped 0 bases from V and 13 bases from J, with 13 bases between. Germline CDR1 MGHRA, CDR2 YSYEKL. CDR3 loop: CASSQDGTIGYF. DNA of the CDR3: TGCGCCAGCAGCCAAGACGGGACAATAGGTTACTTC.

The chain has TRBV7-8 and TRBJ2-7, with D perhaps matching TRBD1 (6 bases). CDR3 length: 12 residues. With 1 base removed from V and 10 bases from J, the gap between germline ends came to 11 bases. Germline V CDR1 and CDR2: SGHVS, FQNEAQ. This chain's CDR3 is CASSLGQGIQYF. In DNA, the CDR3 is TGTGCCAGCAGCTTAGGCCAGGGGATACAGTACTTC.

This clonotype was counted once. V gene TRBV27 combines with J gene TRBJ1-1, with no clear D. Deletions cut 5 bases from V and 1 base from J, with 14 bases between. Per the germline V gene, CDR1 is MNHEY and CDR2 is SMNVEV (reference sequence). The CDR3 runs to 15 residues. The CDR3 bases are TGTGCCAGCAGTCCGCTCCTAATGGGGAACACTGAAGCTTTCTTT. Its protein product is CASSPLLMGNTEAFF.

The chain couples TRBV7-2 to TRBJ2-5; 8 bases are shared with TRBD2. V was clipped by 5 bases and J by 5 bases; unmatched bases: 16. Germline CDR1 is SGHTA and CDR2 is FQGNSA. The CDR3 runs to 17 residues. CDR3 region: CASSPRRWEAGEETQYF. CDR3 coding DNA: TGTGCCAGCAGCCCCCGAAGGTGGGAAGCGGGGGAGGAGACCCAGTACTTC.

V is TRBV2 and J is TRBJ1-3, with TRBD1 matching 9 bases. The CDR3 contains 15 residues. CDR1 and CDR2 (germline): SNHLY, FYNNEI. Trimming at V came to 4 bases and at J to 3 bases, leaving 4 bases not matched to a gene. The CDR3 DNA sequence: TGTGCCAGCAGTGGTGACAGGGGGTTTGGAAACACCATATATTTT. It encodes CASSGDRGFGNTIYF.

The rearrangement links TRBV24-1 to TRBJ2-1; either TRBD1 or TRBD2 may fit D (5 bases each). From germline, CDR1 is KGHDR and CDR2 SFDVKD. The V end was cut by 5 bases, the J end by 10 bases, with 11 bases between. The CDR3 is 12 amino acids. The CDR3 region is CATSGGVGEQFF. The CDR3 DNA reads TGTGCCACCAGTGGAGGGGTGGGCGAGCAGTTCTTC.

This clonotype has more than one count but fewer than ten. The chain uses TRBV11-2 and TRBJ2-5; D is uncertain. The V and J ends lost 5 bases and 2 bases respectively, with 15 bases between them. This CDR3 has 15 amino acids. Germline loops: CDR1 SGHAT, CDR2 FQNNGV. The CDR3 DNA reads TGTGCCAGCAGCCCAGCTGGTGGGGAACAAGAGACCCAGTACTTC. This gives the protein CASSPAGGEQETQYF. Full variable domain (remainder filled in from reference TRBV11-2 and TRBJ2-5): EAGVAQSPRYKIIEKRQSVAFWCNPISGHATLYWYQQILGQGPKLLIQFQNNGVVDDSQLPKDRFSAERLKGVDSTLKIQPAKLEDSAVYLCASSPAGGEQETQYFGPGTRLLVL.

The chain uses TRBV7-2 and TRBJ2-2, with TRBD2 matching over 7 bases. Germline values: CDR1 SGHTA, CDR2 FQGNSA. This CDR3 region has 15 residues. V dropped 1 base and J dropped 6; count of bases not matched to a gene: 5. The CDR3 sequence is CASSLEVGLAGELFF. In DNA, the CDR3 is TGTGCCAGCAGCTTAGAAGTCGGACTAGCCGGGGAGCTGTTTTTT.

This clonotype was picked up many times. The rearrangement uses TRBV20-1 and TRBJ2-4, with D perhaps given as TRBD1 or TRBD2 (5 bases each). V was cut by 6 bases and J by 11 bases, with 26 bases left in between. The length of the CDR3 is 15 residues. Germline loops: CDR1 DFQATT, CDR2 SNEGSKA (reference sequence). Written as DNA, the CDR3 is TGCAGTGCCCGAGACGAATTACTAGGGGAGAAGGTTCAGTACTTC. This translates into CSARDELLGEKVQYF.

The DNA for the CDR3 is TGTGCCAGCAGTGAATCAATAGTCGGTAGAAGGGGCTCTGAAGCTTTCTTT. Translating gives CASSESIVGRRGSEAFF. The J gene is TRBJ1-1, the V gene TRBV25-1; D might be TRBD1 (5 bases). Germline V gives CDR1 MGHDK, CDR2 SYGVNS. CDR3 length: 17 residues. Trimming shortened V by 1 base and J by 6 bases, and 21 bases separated the two germline ends. The whole variable domain, remainder taken from reference TRBV25-1 and TRBJ1-1, is EADIYQTPRYLVIGTGKKITLECSQTMGHDKMYWYQQDPGMELHLIHYSYGVNSTEKGDLSSESTVSRIRTEHFPLTLESARPSHTSQYLCASSESIVGRRGSEAFFGQGTRLTVV.

The genes are TRBV11-2 and TRBJ1-5, with TRBD1 as a possible D gene (5 bases). CDR3 size: 14 residues. The germline CDR1 and CDR2 sequences are SGHAT and FQNNGV. Trimming took 5 bases from V and 7 from J, leaving 15 bases between them. CDR3 sequence (DNA): TGTGCCAGCAGCCGAGGGACTGTTAGCCAGCCCCAGCATTTT. This gives the protein CASSRGTVSQPQHF. Looking up the rest from reference TRBV11-2 and TRBJ1-5 gives the full variable domain: EAGVAQSPRYKIIEKRQSVAFWCNPISGHATLYWYQQILGQGPKLLIQFQNNGVVDDSQLPKDRFSAERLKGVDSTLKIQPAKLEDSAVYLCASSRGTVSQPQHFGDGTRLSIL.

This rearrangement joins TRBV20-1 to TRBJ1-3; D is perhaps TRBD1 (6 bases). The CDR3 covers 14 residues. Germline V gene lookup returns CDR1 DFQATT and CDR2 SNEGSKA (reference sequence). The ends were cut back, 6 bases at V and 2 bases at J, with 14 bases in the middle. The CDR3 is CSAARRGAGNTIYF. CDR3 sequence (DNA): TGCAGTGCCGCACGCAGGGGAGCTGGAAACACCATATATTTT.

This clonotype was detected a few times. The gene calls are TRBV7-2 and TRBJ2-2; D may correspond to TRBD1 or TRBD2 (5 bases each). The V end lost 1 base, the J end lost 1 base, and 13 bases lay between the germline ends. CDR3 length: 17 amino acids. Germline-derived CDR1 and CDR2 are SGHTA and FQGNSA. CDR3 sequence reads: CASSLGATGLNTGELFF. The CDR3 DNA follows: TGTGCCAGCAGCTTAGGTGCAACGGGGCTGAACACCGGGGAGCTGTTTTTT.